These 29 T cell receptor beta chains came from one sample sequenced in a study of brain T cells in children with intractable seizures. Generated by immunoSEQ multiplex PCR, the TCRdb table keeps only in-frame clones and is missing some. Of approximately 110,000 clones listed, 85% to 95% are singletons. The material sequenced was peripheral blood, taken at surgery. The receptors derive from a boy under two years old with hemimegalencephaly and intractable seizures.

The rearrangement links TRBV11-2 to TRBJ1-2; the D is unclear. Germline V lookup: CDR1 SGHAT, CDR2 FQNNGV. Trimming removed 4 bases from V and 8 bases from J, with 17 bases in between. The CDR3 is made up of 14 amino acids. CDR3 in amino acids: CASSSGGIPAGYTF. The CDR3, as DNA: TGTGCCAGCAGCTCGGGCGGAATTCCGGCCGGCTACACCTTC.

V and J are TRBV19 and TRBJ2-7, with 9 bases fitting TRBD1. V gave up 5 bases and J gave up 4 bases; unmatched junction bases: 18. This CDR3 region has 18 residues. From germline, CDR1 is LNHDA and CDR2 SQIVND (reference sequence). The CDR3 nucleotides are TGTGCCAGTAGTCTTCGCCTAGGAAGGGGACAGGGAAATTACGAGCAGTACTTC. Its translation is CASSLRLGRGQGNYEQYF.

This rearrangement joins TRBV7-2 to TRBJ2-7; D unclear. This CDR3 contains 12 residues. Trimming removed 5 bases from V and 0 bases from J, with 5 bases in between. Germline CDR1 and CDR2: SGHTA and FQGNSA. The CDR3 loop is CASSPSSYEQYF. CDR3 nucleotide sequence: TGTGCCAGCAGCCCTAGCTCCTACGAGCAGTACTTC.

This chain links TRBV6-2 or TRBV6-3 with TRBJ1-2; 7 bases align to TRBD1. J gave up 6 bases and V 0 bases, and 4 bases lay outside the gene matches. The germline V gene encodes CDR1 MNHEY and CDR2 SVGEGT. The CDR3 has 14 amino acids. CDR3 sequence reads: CASSYSNRGDGYTF. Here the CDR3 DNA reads TGTGCCAGCAGTTACTCGAACAGGGGAGATGGCTACACCTTC.

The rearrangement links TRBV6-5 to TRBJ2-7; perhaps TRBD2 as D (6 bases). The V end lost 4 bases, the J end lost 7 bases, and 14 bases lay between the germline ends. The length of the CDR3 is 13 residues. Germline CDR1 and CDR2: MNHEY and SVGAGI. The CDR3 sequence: CASSLLPEGEQYF. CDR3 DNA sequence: TGTGCCAGCAGTTTACTACCGGAGGGGGAGCAGTACTTC.

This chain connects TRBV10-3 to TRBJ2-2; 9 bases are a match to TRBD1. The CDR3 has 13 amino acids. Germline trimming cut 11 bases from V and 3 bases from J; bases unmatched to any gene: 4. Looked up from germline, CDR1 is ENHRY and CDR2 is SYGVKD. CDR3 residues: CAATGGHTGELFF. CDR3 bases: TGTGCCGCAACAGGGGGCCACACCGGGGAGCTGTTTTTT.

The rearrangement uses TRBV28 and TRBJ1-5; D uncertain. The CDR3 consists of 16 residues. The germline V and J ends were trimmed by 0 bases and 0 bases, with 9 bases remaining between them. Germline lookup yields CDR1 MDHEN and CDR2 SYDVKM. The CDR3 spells CASSLWPFLSNQPQHF. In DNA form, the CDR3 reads TGTGCCAGCAGTTTATGGCCTTTCCTTAGCAATCAGCCCCAGCATTTT.

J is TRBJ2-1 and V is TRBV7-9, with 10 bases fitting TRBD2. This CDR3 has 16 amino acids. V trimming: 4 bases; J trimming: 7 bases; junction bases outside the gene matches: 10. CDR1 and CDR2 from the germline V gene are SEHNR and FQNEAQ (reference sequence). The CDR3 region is CASSSSLAGDPNEQFF. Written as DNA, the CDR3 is TGTGCCAGCAGCTCGAGTCTAGCGGGGGATCCGAATGAGCAGTTCTTC.

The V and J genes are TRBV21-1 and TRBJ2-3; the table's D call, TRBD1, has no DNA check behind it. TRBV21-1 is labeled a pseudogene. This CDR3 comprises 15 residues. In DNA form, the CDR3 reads TGTGCCAGCAGCAAATCCAGGGGGCGAACAGATACGCAGTATTTT. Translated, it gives CASSKSRGRTDTQYF.

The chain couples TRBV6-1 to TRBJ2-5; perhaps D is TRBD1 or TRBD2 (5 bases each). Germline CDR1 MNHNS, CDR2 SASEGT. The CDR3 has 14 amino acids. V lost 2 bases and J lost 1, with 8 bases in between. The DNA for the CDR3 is TGTGCCAGCAGTGAACCGGGGCTCCAAGAGACCCAGTACTTC. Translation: CASSEPGLQETQYF.

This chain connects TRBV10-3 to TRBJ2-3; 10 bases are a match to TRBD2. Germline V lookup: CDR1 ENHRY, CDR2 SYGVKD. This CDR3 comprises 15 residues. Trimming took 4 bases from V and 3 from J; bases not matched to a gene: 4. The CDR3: CAISGASGRTDTQYF. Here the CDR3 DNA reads TGTGCCATCAGTGGGGCTAGCGGGAGAACAGATACGCAGTATTTT.

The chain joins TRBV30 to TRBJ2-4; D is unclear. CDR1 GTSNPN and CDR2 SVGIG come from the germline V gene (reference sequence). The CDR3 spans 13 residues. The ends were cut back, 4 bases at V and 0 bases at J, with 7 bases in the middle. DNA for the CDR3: TGTGCCTGGACGTCGATAGCCAAAAACATTCAGTACTTC. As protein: CAWTSIAKNIQYF.

CDR3 loop: CASSPGQGASTGELFF. In DNA form, the CDR3 reads TGTGCCAGCAGTCCCGGACAGGGGGCGAGCACCGGGGAGCTGTTTTTT. V is TRBV3-1 (or the pseudogene TRBV3-2) and J is TRBJ2-2; 11 nucleotides line up with TRBD1. The J segment lost 4 bases and the V segment lost 6 bases, leaving 7 bases of the junction unmatched. The CDR3 contains 16 residues. CDR1 and CDR2 from the germline V gene are LGHDT and YNNKEL (reference sequence).

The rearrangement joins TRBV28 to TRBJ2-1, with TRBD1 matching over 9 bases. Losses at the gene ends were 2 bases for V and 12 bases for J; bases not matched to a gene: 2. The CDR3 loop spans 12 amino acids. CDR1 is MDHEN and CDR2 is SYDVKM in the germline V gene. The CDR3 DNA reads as TGTGCCAGCAGTTTAGACAGGGGGAGGCAGTTCTTC. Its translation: CASSLDRGRQFF.

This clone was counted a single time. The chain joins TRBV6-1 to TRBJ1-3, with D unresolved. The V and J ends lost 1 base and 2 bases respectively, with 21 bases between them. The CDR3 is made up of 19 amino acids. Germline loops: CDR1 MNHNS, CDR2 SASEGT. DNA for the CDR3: TGTGCCAGCAGTGAAGGTGGGAAGACGGTCTTCTCCCCTGGAAACACCATATATTTT. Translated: CASSEGGKTVFSPGNTIYF.

The CDR3 loop is CASSNRTGSYGYTF. The CDR3 nucleotides are TGCGCCAGCAGCAACCGGACAGGCTCTTATGGCTACACCTTC. The chain joins TRBV5-1 to TRBJ1-2; 7 nucleotides match TRBD1. CDR3 length: 14 amino acids. The germline V gene has CDR1 SGHRS and CDR2 YFSETQ. With 4 bases clipped from V and 5 bases from J, the junction kept 8 bases outside the gene matches. Filled out from reference TRBV5-1 and TRBJ1-2, the complete variable domain reads KAGVTQTPRYLIKTRGQQVTLSCSPISGHRSVSWYQQTPGQGLQFLFEYFSETQRNKGNFPGRFSGRQFSNSRSEMNVSTLELGDSALYLCASSNRTGSYGYTFGSGTRLTVV.

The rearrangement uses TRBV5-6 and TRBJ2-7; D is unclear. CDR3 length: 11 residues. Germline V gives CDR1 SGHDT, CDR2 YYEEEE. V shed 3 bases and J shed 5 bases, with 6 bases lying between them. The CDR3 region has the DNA TGTGCCAGCAGCTCGTATGACGAGCAGTACTTC. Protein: CASSSYDEQYF.

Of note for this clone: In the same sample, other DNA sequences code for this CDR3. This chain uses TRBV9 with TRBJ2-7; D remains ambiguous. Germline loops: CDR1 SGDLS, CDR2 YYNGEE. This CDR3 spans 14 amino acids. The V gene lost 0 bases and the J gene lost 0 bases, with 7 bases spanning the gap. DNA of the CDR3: TGTGCCAGCAGCGTAGGAGGCAGCTCCTACGAGCAGTACTTC. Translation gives CASSVGGSSYEQYF.

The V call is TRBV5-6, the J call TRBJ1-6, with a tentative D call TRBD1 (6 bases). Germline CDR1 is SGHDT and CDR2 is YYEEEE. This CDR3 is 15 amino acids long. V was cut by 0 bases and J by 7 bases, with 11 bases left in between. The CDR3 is CASSLEGGGNSPLHF. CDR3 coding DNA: TGTGCCAGCAGCTTGGAGGGGGGTGGGAATTCACCCCTCCACTTT. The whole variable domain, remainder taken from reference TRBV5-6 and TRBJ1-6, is DAGVTQSPTHLIKTRGQQVTLRCSPKSGHDTVSWYQQALGQGPQFIFQYYEEEERQRGNFPDRFSGHQFPNYSSELNVNALLLGDSALYLCASSLEGGGNSPLHFGNGTRLTVT.

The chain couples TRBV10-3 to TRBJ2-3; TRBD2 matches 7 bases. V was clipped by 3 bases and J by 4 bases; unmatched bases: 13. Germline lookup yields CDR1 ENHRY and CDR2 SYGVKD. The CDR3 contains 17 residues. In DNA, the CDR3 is TGTGCCATCAGTGAATCGGGTGGCGGGAGTCTGCCAGATACGCAGTATTTT. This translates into CAISESGGGSLPDTQYF.

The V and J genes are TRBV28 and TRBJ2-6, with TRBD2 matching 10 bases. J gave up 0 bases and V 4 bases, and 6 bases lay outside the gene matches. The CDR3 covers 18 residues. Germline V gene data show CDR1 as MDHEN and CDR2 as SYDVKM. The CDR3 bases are TGTGCCAGCAGTTCCCGGACTAGCGGCTACTCTGGGGCCAACGTCCTGACTTTC. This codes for CASSSRTSGYSGANVLTF.

The CDR3: CASSLGVMSYEQYF. DNA of the CDR3: TGTGCCAGCAGTTTAGGCGTGATGTCCTACGAGCAGTACTTC. The chain links TRBV28 to TRBJ2-7; D is undetermined. The CDR3 runs to 14 residues. Germline CDR1 MDHEN, CDR2 SYDVKM. The ends were cut back, 2 bases at V and 1 base at J, with 9 bases in the middle. Combining the CDR3 with reference TRBV28 and TRBJ2-7 gives the whole variable domain DVKVTQSSRYLVKRTGEKVFLECVQDMDHENMFWYRQDPGLGLRLIYFSYDVKMKEKGDIPEGYSVSREKKERFSLILESASTNQTSMYLCASSLGVMSYEQYFGPGTRLTVT.

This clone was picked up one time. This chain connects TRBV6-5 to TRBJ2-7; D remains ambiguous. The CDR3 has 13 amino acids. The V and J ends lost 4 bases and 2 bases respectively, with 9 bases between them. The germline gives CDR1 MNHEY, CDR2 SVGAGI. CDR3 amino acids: CASSLDGPYEQYF. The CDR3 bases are TGTGCCAGCAGTTTGGACGGCCCCTACGAGCAGTACTTC.

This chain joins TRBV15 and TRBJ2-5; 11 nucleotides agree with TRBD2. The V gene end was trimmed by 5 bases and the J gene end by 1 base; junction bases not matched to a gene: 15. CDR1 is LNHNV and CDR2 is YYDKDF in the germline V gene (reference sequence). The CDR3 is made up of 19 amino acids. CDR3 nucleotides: TGTGCCACCAGCCGCATGAGGGCTTCTAGCGGGAGGATCCAAGAGACCCAGTACTTC. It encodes CATSRMRASSGRIQETQYF.

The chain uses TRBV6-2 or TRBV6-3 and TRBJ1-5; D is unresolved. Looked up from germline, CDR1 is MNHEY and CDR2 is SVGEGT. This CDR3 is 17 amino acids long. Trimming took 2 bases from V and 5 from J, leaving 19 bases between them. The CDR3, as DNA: TGTGCCAGCAGTTACAGGGTAGGACCGCTCTCGTATCAGCCCCAGCATTTT. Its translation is CASSYRVGPLSYQPQHF.

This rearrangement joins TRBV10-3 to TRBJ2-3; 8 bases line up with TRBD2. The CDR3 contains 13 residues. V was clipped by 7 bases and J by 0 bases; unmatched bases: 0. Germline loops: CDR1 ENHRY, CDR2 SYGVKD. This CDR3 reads CAITSGSTDTQYF. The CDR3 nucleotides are TGTGCCATCACTAGCGGGAGCACAGATACGCAGTATTTT.

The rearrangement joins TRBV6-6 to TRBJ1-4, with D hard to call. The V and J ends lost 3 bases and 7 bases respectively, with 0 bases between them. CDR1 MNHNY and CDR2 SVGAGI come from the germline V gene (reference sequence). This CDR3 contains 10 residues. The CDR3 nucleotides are TGTGCCAGCAGTTATGAAAAACTGTTTTTT. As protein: CASSYEKLFF.

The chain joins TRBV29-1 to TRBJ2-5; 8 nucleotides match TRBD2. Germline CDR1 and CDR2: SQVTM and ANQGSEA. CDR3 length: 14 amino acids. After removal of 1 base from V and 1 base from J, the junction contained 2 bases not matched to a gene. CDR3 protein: CSVEGLAGQETQYF. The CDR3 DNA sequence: TGCAGCGTTGAAGGGCTAGCGGGCCAAGAGACCCAGTACTTC.

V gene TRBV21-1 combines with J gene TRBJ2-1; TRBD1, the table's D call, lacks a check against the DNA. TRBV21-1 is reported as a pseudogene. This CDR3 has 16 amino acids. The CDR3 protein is CASSTPWDRLGNEQFF. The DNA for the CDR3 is TGTGCCAGCAGCACCCCCTGGGACAGGTTAGGCAATGAGCAGTTCTTC.